The T cell receptor (beta chain) described here comes from a study of T-cell memory formation after mild COVID-19. Study-level information: The study found TCR clusters largely donor specific.

The ends lost 2 bases at V and 4 bases at J; junction bases unmatched: 11. Germline V lookup: CDR1 MGHRA, CDR2 YSYEKL. This CDR3 is 17 amino acids long. TCRdb itself ran the 5' RACE reads through MiXCR, one entry per CDR3 protein. The table lists about 430,000 distinct CDR3 sequences, 20% to 30% of them singletons. The sample holds a few counts of this clonotype. The antigen is not known. Study results and caveats: There was no confirmation that second-wave clones peaking on day 37 were SARS-CoV-2 specific. Among CD4+ contracting clones, most were CM and EM, and CD8+ ones EMRA.

The sequencing sample was made of PBMCs or a T cell subset sorted from them (not recorded which). V usage is TRBV4-1 and J usage is TRBJ1-5; 7 bases align to TRBD1. The sequence was collected from an adult woman who had mild COVID-19 (a few samples of this study predate the infection). Cell type and time point are not known. The CDR3, as DNA: TGCGCCAGCAGCCAACGGACAGGCAGTACGGAGAATCAGCCCCAGCATTTT. As protein: CASSQRTGSTENQPQHF.